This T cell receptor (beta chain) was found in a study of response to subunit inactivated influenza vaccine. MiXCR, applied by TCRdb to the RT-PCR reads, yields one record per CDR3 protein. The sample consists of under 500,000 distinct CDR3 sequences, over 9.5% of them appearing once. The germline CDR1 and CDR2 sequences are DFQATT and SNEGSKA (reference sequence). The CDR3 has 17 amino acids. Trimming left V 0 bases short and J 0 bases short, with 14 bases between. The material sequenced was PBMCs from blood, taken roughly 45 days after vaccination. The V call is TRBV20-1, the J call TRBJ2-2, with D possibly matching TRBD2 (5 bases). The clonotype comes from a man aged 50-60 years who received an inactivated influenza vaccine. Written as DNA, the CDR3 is TGCAGTGCTAGAGATGTTAGCGAGCAGTCGAACACCGGGGAGCTGTTTTTT. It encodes CSARDVSEQSNTGELFF.